This is a list of T cell receptor beta chains from one sample in a study of beta chain features in type 1 diabetes. Repertoires were generated with immunoSEQ multiplex PCR, while TCRdb's copy carries only in-frame clones and drops some. Found here are 680,000 or so clones, around 15% of them singletons; the top ten hold about 0.02%. The sequencing sample was made of naive CD4+ T cells from blood. The receptor set was obtained from a man aged 18 to 29 with type 1 diabetes. The CDR3 runs from the conserved cysteine through the conserved F or W. The D gene is left open where the match is weak. Clone size appears in some rows only: once, few, many, or a class for an expanded clone.

D	V	J	size	DNA	CDR3
NA	TRBV7-9	TRBJ1-1	few	TGTGCCAGCAGCTTAGGGGCAGGGCAGGATCGTGGTGAAGCTTTCTTT	CASSLGAGQDRGEAFF
NA	TRBV6-7	TRBJ2-5	NA	TGTGCCAGCTATACCCACGGAGAGACCCAGTACTTC	CASYTHGETQYF
NA	TRBV14	TRBJ2-3	NA	TGTGCCAGCAGCCAAGGACCCGGCGGGAAGTACACAGATACGCAGTATTTT	CASSQGPGGKYTDTQYF
NA	TRBV5-1	TRBJ2-2	few	TGCGCCAGCACTCAAGGCTCGAACACCGGGGAGCTGTTTTTT	CASTQGSNTGELFF
TRBD1	TRBV5-1	TRBJ2-1	NA	TGCGCCAGCAGCTTGGCGACAGGGACATACAATGAGCAGTTCTTC	CASSLATGTYNEQFF
NA	TRBV7-3	TRBJ2-1	few	TGTGCCAGCAGCCTGGGTGAAGGAGGCGTGCAGTTCTTC	CASSLGEGGVQFF
NA	TRBV28	TRBJ1-4	NA	TGTGCCAGCACCTCCGTGGTCCTACTTGAAAAACTGTTTTTT	CASTSVVLLEKLFF
NA	TRBV6-5	TRBJ1-1	few	TGTGCCAGCAGCATCAGGGGCACTGAAGCTTTCTTT	CASSIRGTEAFF
NA	TRBV7-8	TRBJ2-2	NA	TGTGCCAGCAGCTCCCCTAACGGGGGCCTCATTACCGGGGAGCTGTTTTTT	CASSSPNGGLITGELFF
NA	TRBV9	TRBJ1-4	NA	TGTGCCAGCAGCCCTGGCGGGGGCCCAACTAATGAAAAACTGTTTTTT	CASSPGGGPTNEKLFF
TRBD1	TRBV4-1	TRBJ2-7	NA	TGCGCCAGCAGCCGGACAGGGGCCCCCTACGAGCAGTACTTC	CASSRTGAPYEQYF
NA	TRBV27	TRBJ1-1	NA	TGTGCCAGCAGGGTCCACTTGGGGAACACTGAAGCTTTCTTT	CASRVHLGNTEAFF
NA	TRBV18	TRBJ1-2	NA	TGTGCCAGCTCACCCAACGACCGGGACACACCTGGCTACACCTTC	CASSPNDRDTPGYTF
NA	TRBV10-2	TRBJ1-5	few	TGCGCCAGCAGCGAACAGGGCAATCAGCCCCAGCATTTT	CASSEQGNQPQHF
NA	TRBV15	TRBJ2-7	few	TGTGCCACCAGCATATGGGGGCCGCGCGAGCAGTACTTC	CATSIWGPREQYF